This TCR beta chain appears in the sequencing data of a study of CD8+ T cells in alopecia areata. Germline CDR1 reads SEHNR; CDR2 reads FQNEAQ (reference sequence). Trimming removed 4 bases from V and 5 bases from J; junction bases left unmatched: 10. The CDR3 loop spans 15 amino acids. Turning to this clone: Its target is not known.

Noted treatment: oral pan-JAK inhibitor, 5-10 mg twice daily. Investigators isolated RNA and reverse transcribed it into cDNA to act as the sequencing template. Profiling relied on immunoSEQ multiplex PCR, and the TCRdb table lists in-frame clones only, not all of them. The data show just under 65,000 clones, around 42% seen once. Study-level points and caveats: Links between baseline CD8+ expansion and response need larger treated cohorts. The study found higher clonality in lesional than normal scalp, especially in alopecia totalis/universalis.

The gene calls are TRBV7-9 and TRBJ2-7; 8 bases are a match to TRBD1. The TCR sequence derives from a human donor with alopecia areata. This specimen was CD8+ T cells sorted from blood, taken at approximately week 36, from a patient treated with tofacitinib. The CDR3 DNA follows: TGTGCCAGCAGCTCGACGGGGGACAGGTTCAACGAGCAGTACTTC. It codes for CASSSTGDRFNEQYF.